This TCR beta chain was found in a study of control samples from healthy donors and cancer patients. TCRdb's table, derived via immunoSEQ multiplex PCR, lists solely in-frame clones and lacks some. The sample consists of around 110,000 clones, roughly nine tenths of them appearing once. CDR3 length equals 15 residues. Germline lookup yields CDR1 MDHEN and CDR2 SYDVKM. V shed 7 bases and J shed 0 bases, with 13 bases lying between them. This clonotype originated in a woman in her 50s with colorectal cancer. Sequencing input: PBMCs. The rearrangement joins TRBV28 to TRBJ1-5; D is ambiguous. This chain's CDR3 is CASTLTWSSNQPQHF. The CDR3 DNA is TGTGCCAGCACCCTTACGTGGAGTAGCAATCAGCCCCAGCATTTT.